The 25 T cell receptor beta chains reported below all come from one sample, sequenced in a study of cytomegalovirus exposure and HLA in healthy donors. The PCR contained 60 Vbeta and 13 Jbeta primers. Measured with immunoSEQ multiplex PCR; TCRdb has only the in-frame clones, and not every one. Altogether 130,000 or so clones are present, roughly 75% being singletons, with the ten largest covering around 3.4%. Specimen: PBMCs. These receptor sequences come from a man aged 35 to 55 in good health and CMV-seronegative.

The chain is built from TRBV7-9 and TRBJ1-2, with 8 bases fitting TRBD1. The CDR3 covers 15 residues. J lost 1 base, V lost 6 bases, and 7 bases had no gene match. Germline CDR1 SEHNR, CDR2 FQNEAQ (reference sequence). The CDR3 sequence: CASSSLDRDNYGYTF. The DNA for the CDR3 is TGTGCCAGCAGTTCTCTGGACAGGGATAACTATGGCTACACCTTC.

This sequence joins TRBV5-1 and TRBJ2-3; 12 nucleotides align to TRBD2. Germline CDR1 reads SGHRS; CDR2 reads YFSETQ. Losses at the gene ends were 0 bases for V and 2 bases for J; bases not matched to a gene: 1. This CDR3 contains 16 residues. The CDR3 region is CASSLGLAGDTDTQYF. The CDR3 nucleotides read TGCGCCAGCAGCTTGGGACTAGCGGGGGACACAGATACGCAGTATTTT. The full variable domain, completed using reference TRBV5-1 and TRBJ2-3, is KAGVTQTPRYLIKTRGQQVTLSCSPISGHRSVSWYQQTPGQGLQFLFEYFSETQRNKGNFPGRFSGRQFSNSRSEMNVSTLELGDSALYLCASSLGLAGDTDTQYFGPGTRLTVL.

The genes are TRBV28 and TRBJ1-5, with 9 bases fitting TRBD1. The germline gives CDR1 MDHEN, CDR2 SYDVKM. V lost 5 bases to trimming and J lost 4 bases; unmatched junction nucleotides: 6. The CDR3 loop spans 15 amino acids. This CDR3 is CASSNQDRGNQPQHF. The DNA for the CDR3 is TGTGCCAGCAGTAATCAGGACAGGGGTAATCAGCCCCAGCATTTT.

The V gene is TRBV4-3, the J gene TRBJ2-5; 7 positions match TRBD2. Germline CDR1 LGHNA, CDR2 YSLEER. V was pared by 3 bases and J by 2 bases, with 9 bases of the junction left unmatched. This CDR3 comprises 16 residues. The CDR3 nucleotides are TGCGCCAGCAGCCAGGACTGGGGGGGATATCAAGAGACCCAGTACTTC. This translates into CASSQDWGGYQETQYF.

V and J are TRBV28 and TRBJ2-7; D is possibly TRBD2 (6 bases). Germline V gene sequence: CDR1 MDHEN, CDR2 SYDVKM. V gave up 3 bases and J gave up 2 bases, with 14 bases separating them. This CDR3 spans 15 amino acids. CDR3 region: CASSFAGLQTYEQYF. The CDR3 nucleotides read TGTGCCAGCAGTTTCGCGGGACTCCAGACCTACGAGCAGTACTTC.

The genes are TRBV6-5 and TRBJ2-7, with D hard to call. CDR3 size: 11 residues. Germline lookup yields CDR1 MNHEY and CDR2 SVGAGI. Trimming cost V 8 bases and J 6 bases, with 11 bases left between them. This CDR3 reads CASSRFPEQYF. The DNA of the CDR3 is TGTGCCAGCTCGCGGTTCCCCGAGCAGTACTTC.

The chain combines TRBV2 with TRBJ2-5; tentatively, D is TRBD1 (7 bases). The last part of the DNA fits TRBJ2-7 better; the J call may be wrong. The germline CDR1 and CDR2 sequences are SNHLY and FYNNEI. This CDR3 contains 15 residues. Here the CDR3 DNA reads TGTGCCAGCAGTGAGGTGGCGGGACAGTCCTACGAGCAGTACTTC. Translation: CASSEVAGQSYEQYF.

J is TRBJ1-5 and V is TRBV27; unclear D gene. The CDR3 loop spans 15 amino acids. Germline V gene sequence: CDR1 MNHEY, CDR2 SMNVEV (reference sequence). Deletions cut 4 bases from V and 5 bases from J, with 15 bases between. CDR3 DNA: TGTGCCAGCAGTTCTGGCGGCTGGGGAGATCAGCCCCAGCATTTT. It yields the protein CASSSGGWGDQPQHF.

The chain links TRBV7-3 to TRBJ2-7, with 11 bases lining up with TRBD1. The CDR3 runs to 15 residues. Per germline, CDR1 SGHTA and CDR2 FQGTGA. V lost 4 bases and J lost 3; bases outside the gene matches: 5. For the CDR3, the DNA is TGTGCCAGCAGCTCACCGGGACAGGGGGTCTACGAGCAGTACTTC. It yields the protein CASSSPGQGVYEQYF.

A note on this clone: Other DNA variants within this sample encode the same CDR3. DNA for the CDR3: TGTGCCAGCAGCGTCGGCGCGGGGGGACCTCAAGAGACCCAGTACTTC. Its translation: CASSVGAGGPQETQYF. V is TRBV9 and J is TRBJ2-5; TRBD2 aligns across 8 bases. The junction had 8 bases not matched to a gene; V was cut back by 2 bases and J by 2 bases. The CDR3 contains 16 residues. From germline, CDR1 is SGDLS and CDR2 YYNGEE.

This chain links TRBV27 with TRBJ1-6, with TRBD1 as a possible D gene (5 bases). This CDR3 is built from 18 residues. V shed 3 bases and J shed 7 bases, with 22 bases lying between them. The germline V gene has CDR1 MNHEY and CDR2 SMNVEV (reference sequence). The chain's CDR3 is CASSFHSTGRSPNSPLHF. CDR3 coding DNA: TGTGCCAGCAGTTTTCATTCCACAGGAAGATCCCCGAATTCACCCCTCCACTTT.

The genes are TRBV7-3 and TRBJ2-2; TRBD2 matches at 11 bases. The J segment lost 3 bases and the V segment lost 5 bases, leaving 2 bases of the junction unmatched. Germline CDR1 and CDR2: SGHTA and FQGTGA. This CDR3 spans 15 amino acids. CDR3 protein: CASSRTSGYTGELFF. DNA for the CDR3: TGTGCCAGCAGCCGGACTAGCGGGTACACCGGGGAGCTGTTTTTT.

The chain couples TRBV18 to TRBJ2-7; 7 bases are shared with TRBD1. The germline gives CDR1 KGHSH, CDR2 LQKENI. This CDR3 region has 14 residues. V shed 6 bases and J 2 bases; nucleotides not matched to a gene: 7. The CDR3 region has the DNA TGTGCCAGCTCTCTATCGGGACAGACCTACGAGCAGTACTTC. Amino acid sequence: CASSLSGQTYEQYF.

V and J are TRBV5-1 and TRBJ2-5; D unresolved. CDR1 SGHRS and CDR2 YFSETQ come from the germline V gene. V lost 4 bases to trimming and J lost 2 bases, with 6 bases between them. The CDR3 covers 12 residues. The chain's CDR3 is CASSALQETQYF. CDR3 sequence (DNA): TGCGCCAGCAGCGCCCTACAAGAGACCCAGTACTTC.

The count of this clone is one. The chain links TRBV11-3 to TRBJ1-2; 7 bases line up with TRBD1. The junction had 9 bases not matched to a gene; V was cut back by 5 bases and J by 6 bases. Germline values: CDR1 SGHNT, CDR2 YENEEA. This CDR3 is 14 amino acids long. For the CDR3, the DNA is TGTGCCAGCAGCAACAACCAGGACAGGCATGGCTACACCTTC. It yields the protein CASSNNQDRHGYTF.

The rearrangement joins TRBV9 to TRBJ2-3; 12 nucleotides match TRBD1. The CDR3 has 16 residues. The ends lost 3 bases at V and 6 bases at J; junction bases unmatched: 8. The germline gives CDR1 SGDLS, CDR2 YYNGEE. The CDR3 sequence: CASSAGQGARVDTQYF. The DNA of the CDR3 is TGTGCCAGCAGCGCGGGACAGGGGGCGAGAGTTGATACGCAGTATTTT. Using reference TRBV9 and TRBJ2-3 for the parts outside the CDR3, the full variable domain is DSGVTQTPKHLITATGQRVTLRCSPRSGDLSVYWYQQSLDQGLQFLIQYYNGEERAKGNILERFSAQQFPDLHSELNLSSLELGDSALYFCASSAGQGARVDTQYFGPGTRLTVL.

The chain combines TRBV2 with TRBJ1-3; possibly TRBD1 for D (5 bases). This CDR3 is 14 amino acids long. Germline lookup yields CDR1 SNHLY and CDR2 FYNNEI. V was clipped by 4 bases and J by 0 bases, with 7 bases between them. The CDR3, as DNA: TGTGCCAGCAGTGGTGACAGCTCTGGAAACACCATATATTTT. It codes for CASSGDSSGNTIYF.

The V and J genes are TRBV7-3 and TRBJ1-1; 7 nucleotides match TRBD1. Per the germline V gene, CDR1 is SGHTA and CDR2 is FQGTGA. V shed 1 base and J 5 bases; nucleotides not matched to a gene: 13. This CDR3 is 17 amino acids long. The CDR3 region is CASSLRAGGLVRTEAFF. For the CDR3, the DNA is TGTGCCAGCAGCTTAAGGGCAGGGGGACTGGTAAGGACTGAAGCTTTCTTT.

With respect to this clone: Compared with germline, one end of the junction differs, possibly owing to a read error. DNA for the CDR3: TGTTCCAGCAGCTTAGAAGGGGGCTACTATAATTCACCCCTCCACTTT. It specifies CSSSLEGGYYNSPLHF. The J gene is TRBJ1-6, the V gene TRBV7-9; TRBD1 matches 7 bases. The CDR3 extends over 16 amino acids. Germline CDR1 is SEHNR and CDR2 is FQNEAQ (reference sequence).

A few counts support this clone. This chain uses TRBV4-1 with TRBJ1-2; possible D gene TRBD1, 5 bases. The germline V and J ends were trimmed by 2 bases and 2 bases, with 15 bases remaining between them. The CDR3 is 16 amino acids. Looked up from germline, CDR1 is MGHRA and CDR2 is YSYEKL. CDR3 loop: CASSQWARQQNYGYTF. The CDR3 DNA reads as TGCGCCAGCAGCCAATGGGCGAGACAGCAAAACTATGGCTACACCTTC.

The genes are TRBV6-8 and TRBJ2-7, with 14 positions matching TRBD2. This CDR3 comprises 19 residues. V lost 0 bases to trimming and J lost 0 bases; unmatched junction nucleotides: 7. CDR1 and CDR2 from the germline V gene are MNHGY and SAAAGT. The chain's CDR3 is CASSYSGTGTSGSSYEQYF. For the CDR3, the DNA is TGTGCCAGCAGTTACTCGGGCACCGGGACTAGCGGGAGCTCCTACGAGCAGTACTTC.

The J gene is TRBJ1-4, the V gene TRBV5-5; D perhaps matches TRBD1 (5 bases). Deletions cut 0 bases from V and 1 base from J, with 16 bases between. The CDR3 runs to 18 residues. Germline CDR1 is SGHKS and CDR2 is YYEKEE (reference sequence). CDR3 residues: CASSLGTGGRGTNEKLFF. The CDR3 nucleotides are TGTGCCAGCAGCTTGGGAACGGGCGGGAGGGGAACTAATGAAAAACTGTTTTTT.

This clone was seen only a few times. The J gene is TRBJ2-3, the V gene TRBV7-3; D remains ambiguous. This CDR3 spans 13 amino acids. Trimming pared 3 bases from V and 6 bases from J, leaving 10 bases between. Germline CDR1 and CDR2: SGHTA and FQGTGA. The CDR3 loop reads CASSFGPADTQYF. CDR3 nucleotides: TGTGCCAGCAGCTTTGGGCCTGCGGATACGCAGTATTTT.

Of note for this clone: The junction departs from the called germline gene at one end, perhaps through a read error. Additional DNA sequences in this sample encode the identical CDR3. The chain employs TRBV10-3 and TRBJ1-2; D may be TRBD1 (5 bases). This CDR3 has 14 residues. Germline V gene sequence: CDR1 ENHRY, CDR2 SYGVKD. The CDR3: CAISESGGDYRYTF. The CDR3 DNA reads TGTGCTATCAGTGAGTCGGGGGGGGACTATCGCTACACCTTC.

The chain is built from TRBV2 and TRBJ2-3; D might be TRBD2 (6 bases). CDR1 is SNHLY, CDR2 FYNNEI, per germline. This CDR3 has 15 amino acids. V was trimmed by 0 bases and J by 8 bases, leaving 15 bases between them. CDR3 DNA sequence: TGTGCCAGCAGTGAAGCAGCGGGTGCCCGTGGTACGCAGTATTTT. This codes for CASSEAAGARGTQYF.